This TCR beta chain was recorded in a study of control samples from healthy donors and cancer patients. The data were produced by immunoSEQ multiplex PCR, yet TCRdb's version contains in-frame clones alone and is incomplete. The sample lists about 160,000 clones, over 90% occurring once. The CDR3 covers 14 residues. The V gene lost 0 bases and the J gene lost 2 bases, with 8 bases spanning the gap. The germline V gene has CDR1 SGHRS and CDR2 YFSETQ. The rearrangement uses TRBV5-1 and TRBJ1-2; D uncertain. This TCR came from a woman under 40 in good health. Sequencing input: blood. The CDR3, as DNA: TGCGCCAGCAGCTTGGGGGTATTAAACTATGGCTACACCTTC. It specifies CASSLGVLNYGYTF.